Shown below are 23 T cell receptor beta chains from a single sample sequenced in a study of blood T cell repertoires in COVID-19. Measured with immunoSEQ multiplex PCR; TCRdb has only the in-frame clones, and not every one. Here the sample spans tens of thousands of clones, 85% to 90% being singletons. Sequencing input: peripheral blood. The receptor set was obtained from a woman aged 60-70 years with COVID-19, enrolled during active disease.

The chain combines TRBV28 with TRBJ2-7, with 10 bases fitting TRBD2. Germline CDR1 and CDR2: MDHEN and SYDVKM. The CDR3 covers 16 residues. V lost 5 bases and J lost 3; bases outside the gene matches: 10. As DNA, the CDR3 is TGTGCCAGCAGTCAACAATCTAGCGGGAGATTCTACGAGCAGTACTTC. This gives the protein CASSQQSSGRFYEQYF.

V gene TRBV6-5 combines with J gene TRBJ2-5, with D possibly TRBD1 on 7 matching bases. V was clipped by 2 bases and J by 5 bases, with 15 bases between them. Germline assignment: CDR1 MNHEY and CDR2 SVGAGI. The CDR3 is 15 amino acids. CDR3 sequence: CASSYKGAGTETQYF. The CDR3 bases are TGTGCCAGCAGTTACAAGGGGGCGGGGACCGAGACCCAGTACTTC.

The chain is built from TRBV9 and TRBJ2-1; 13 bases are shared with TRBD2. The trim removed 0 bases at V and 5 bases at J, leaving 20 bases unmatched. The CDR3 extends over 22 amino acids. Per the germline V gene, CDR1 is SGDLS and CDR2 is YYNGEE. CDR3 sequence (DNA): TGTGCCAGCAGCGTAGCTTCTGGGACTAGCGGGAAGCCCCTGCTGGGTAACAATGAGCAGTTCTTC. Residues: CASSVASGTSGKPLLGNNEQFF. Supplemented by reference TRBV9 and TRBJ2-1, the full variable domain reads DSGVTQTPKHLITATGQRVTLRCSPRSGDLSVYWYQQSLDQGLQFLIQYYNGEERAKGNILERFSAQQFPDLHSELNLSSLELGDSALYFCASSVASGTSGKPLLGNNEQFFGPGTRLTVL.

The CDR3 reads CASSVQGAHEQFF. The DNA for the CDR3 is TGCGCCAGCAGCGTACAGGGGGCGCATGAGCAGTTCTTC. This chain joins TRBV5-1 and TRBJ2-1, with TRBD1 matching over 9 bases. V shed 4 bases, J shed 8 bases, and the junction held 4 bases outside the gene matches. Germline assignment: CDR1 SGHRS and CDR2 YFSETQ. This CDR3 is built from 13 residues.

The chain links TRBV6-5 to TRBJ2-7; D uncertain. V shed 8 bases and J shed 2 bases, with 13 bases lying between them. CDR3 size: 13 residues. Germline assignment: CDR1 MNHEY and CDR2 SVGAGI. Here the CDR3 DNA reads TGTGCCAGCTCCGTGATCCTAGCCTACGAGCAGTACTTC. It encodes CASSVILAYEQYF.

The V and J genes are TRBV4-1 and TRBJ2-7, with 11 bases fitting TRBD2. Germline V gene sequence: CDR1 MGHRA, CDR2 YSYEKL. V dropped 1 base and J dropped 4; count of bases not matched to a gene: 6. CDR3 length: 16 residues. The CDR3 region has the DNA TGCGCCAGCAGCCAAGTTTCCCTAGCGGGAGGTTACGAGCAGTACTTC. It codes for CASSQVSLAGGYEQYF.

This clone has just one count. The rearrangement uses TRBV9 and TRBJ2-3; a possible D gene is TRBD1 (5 bases). The germline V and J ends were trimmed by 1 base and 0 bases, with 15 bases remaining between them. This CDR3 has 17 amino acids. Germline CDR1 and CDR2: SGDLS and YYNGEE. CDR3 nucleotides: TGTGCCAGCAGCGTAAGCCCAGGGCCTGGTAGCACAGATACGCAGTATTTT. It encodes CASSVSPGPGSTDTQYF.

The table lists this clone with a few counts. The chain couples TRBV6-5 to TRBJ1-3; TRBD1 matches 10 bases. V lost 6 bases, J lost 3 bases, and 5 bases stayed unmatched. Germline assignment: CDR1 MNHEY and CDR2 SVGAGI. The CDR3 length is 15 residues. As DNA, the CDR3 is TGTGCCAGCAGATCCGGGACAGGGGTTGGAAACACCATATATTTT. The encoded protein is CASRSGTGVGNTIYF.

V gene TRBV28 combines with J gene TRBJ2-2, with 7 positions matching TRBD2. V shed 3 bases and J 4 bases; nucleotides not matched to a gene: 8. The CDR3 is made up of 16 amino acids. Germline V gene sequence: CDR1 MDHEN, CDR2 SYDVKM. In DNA, the CDR3 is TGTGCCAGCAGTTTCCTCCGCACGGGGGGCACCGGGGAGCTGTTTTTT. It yields the protein CASSFLRTGGTGELFF. The complete variable domain, with remaining parts taken from reference TRBV28 and TRBJ2-2, reads DVKVTQSSRYLVKRTGEKVFLECVQDMDHENMFWYRQDPGLGLRLIYFSYDVKMKEKGDIPEGYSVSREKKERFSLILESASTNQTSMYLCASSFLRTGGTGELFFGEGSRLTVL.

The V and J genes are TRBV19 and TRBJ2-1, with D uncertain. V lost 4 bases and J lost 2, with 18 bases in between. The CDR3 has 17 amino acids. CDR1 and CDR2 (germline): LNHDA, SQIVND (reference sequence). DNA for the CDR3: TGTGCCAGTAGTACCGCCGGCCCGGGTAAGACCTACAATGAGCAGTTCTTC. Protein sequence: CASSTAGPGKTYNEQFF.

The CDR3 sequence: CASSRDRVSTEAFF. In DNA form, the CDR3 reads TGTGCCAGCAGCCGAGACAGGGTAAGCACTGAAGCTTTCTTT. The V call is TRBV3-1 (or the pseudogene TRBV3-2), the J call TRBJ1-1, with 7 bases fitting TRBD1. Germline CDR1 is LGHDT and CDR2 is YNNKEL (reference sequence). With V trimmed by 4 bases and J by 4 bases, 6 bases remained unmatched. The CDR3 sequence is 14 residues long.

The CDR3 region is CASSPGRTGETQYF. The CDR3 DNA sequence: TGCGCCAGCAGCCCCGGGCGGACAGGGGAGACCCAGTACTTC. V gene TRBV5-1 combines with J gene TRBJ2-5; 8 bases line up with TRBD1. CDR1 is SGHRS and CDR2 is YFSETQ in the germline V gene. This CDR3 is built from 14 residues. The ends lost 4 bases at V and 5 bases at J; junction bases unmatched: 7.

This chain connects TRBV9 to TRBJ2-5; 10 bases are shared with TRBD2. The CDR3 contains 15 residues. The germline V gene has CDR1 SGDLS and CDR2 YYNGEE. The V segment lost 4 bases and the J segment 5 bases; nucleotides outside the gene matches: 8. CDR3 nucleotides: TGTGCCAGCAGCTCCAGCGGGAGGGCCGACGAGACCCAGTACTTC. Translated: CASSSSGRADETQYF.

The chain combines TRBV7-9 with TRBJ2-7, with 8 bases aligning to TRBD1. Losses at the gene ends were 5 bases for V and 2 bases for J; bases not matched to a gene: 8. There are 15 residues in the CDR3. Germline loops: CDR1 SEHNR, CDR2 FQNEAQ (reference sequence). CDR3 region: CASSLIDRGTYEQYF. CDR3 DNA sequence: TGTGCCAGCAGCCTAATCGACAGGGGAACCTACGAGCAGTACTTC.

V is TRBV27 and J is TRBJ2-1, with TRBD2 matching over 7 bases. The CDR3 spans 15 residues. V lost 1 base, J lost 7 bases, and 7 bases stayed unmatched. The germline CDR1 and CDR2 sequences are MNHEY and SMNVEV (reference sequence). In DNA form, the CDR3 reads TGTGCCAGCAGTTTATTGGAGGGAGGGCGTAATGAGCAGTTCTTC. It encodes CASSLLEGGRNEQFF.

The CDR3 sequence: CASSQTGQGSDEQFF. The DNA of the CDR3 is TGTGCCAGCAGCCAGACGGGACAGGGGAGTGATGAGCAGTTCTTC. The rearrangement joins TRBV7-3 to TRBJ2-1; 10 positions agree with TRBD1. Germline V CDR1 and CDR2: SGHTA, FQGTGA. The CDR3 contains 15 residues. V dropped 5 bases and J dropped 8; count of bases not matched to a gene: 9.

This clone was detected a few times. V usage is TRBV2 and J usage is TRBJ1-5; 9 bases map to TRBD1. CDR3 length: 14 amino acids. Per germline, CDR1 SNHLY and CDR2 FYNNEI. V was clipped by 6 bases and J by 4 bases; unmatched bases: 4. The CDR3 coding sequence is TGTGCCAGCAGAGCAGACAGGGGGAATCAGCCCCAGCATTTT. Encoded protein: CASRADRGNQPQHF. Drawing the rest from reference TRBV2 and TRBJ1-5, the complete variable domain is EPEVTQTPSHQVTQMGQEVILRCVPISNHLYFYWYRQILGQKVEFLVSFYNNEISEKSEIFDDQFSVERPDGSNFTLKIRSTKLEDSAMYFCASRADRGNQPQHFGDGTRLSIL.

The chain links TRBV6-4 to TRBJ2-1; tentative D call: TRBD1 (10 bases). The CDR3 has 17 residues. The V and J ends lost 6 bases and 8 bases respectively, with 26 bases between them. Germline values: CDR1 MRHNA, CDR2 SNTAGT. In nucleotides, the CDR3 is TGTGCCAGCAGCCGGACAGGGGGTAGCGGGAGACTCGATGAGCAGTTCTTC. This encodes CASSRTGGSGRLDEQFF.

The chain has TRBV5-8 and TRBJ2-7; 7 positions agree with TRBD1. V trimming: 0 bases; J trimming: 0 bases; junction bases outside the gene matches: 3. The CDR3 contains 15 residues. Germline assignment: CDR1 SGHTS and CDR2 YDEGEE. In nucleotides, the CDR3 is TGTGCCAGCAGCTTGGGGCAGGGGGACTCCTACGAGCAGTACTTC. Residues: CASSLGQGDSYEQYF.

A few counts support this clone. The genes are TRBV19 and TRBJ1-5, with 11 bases identical to TRBD1. Trimming took 1 base from V and 7 from J; bases not matched to a gene: 3. The length of the CDR3 is 15 residues. From germline, CDR1 is LNHDA and CDR2 SQIVND (reference sequence). The CDR3 spells CASSIGTGGGQPQHF. The CDR3 DNA sequence: TGTGCCAGTAGTATAGGGACAGGGGGCGGCCAGCCCCAGCATTTT.

The chain employs TRBV18 and TRBJ2-5; 10 bases match TRBD1. The germline V gene encodes CDR1 KGHSH and CDR2 LQKENI. V lost 4 bases and J lost 4; bases outside the gene matches: 0. The CDR3 is 13 residues long. CDR3 residues: CASSRDRGETQYF. As DNA, the CDR3 is TGTGCCAGCTCACGGGACAGGGGAGAGACCCAGTACTTC.

This clone was seen only once. V gene TRBV6-6 combines with J gene TRBJ2-1; 13 nucleotides agree with TRBD2. The CDR3 has 14 amino acids. The germline CDR1 and CDR2 sequences are MNHNY and SVGAGI (reference sequence). J was trimmed by 6 bases and V by 11 bases; bases with no gene match: 7. DNA of the CDR3: TGTGCCGCTAAACGGACTAGCGGGAGCAATGAGCAGTTCTTC. Translating gives CAAKRTSGSNEQFF.

This sequence joins TRBV19 and TRBJ1-5, with D possibly matching TRBD1 (5 bases). The germline CDR1 and CDR2 sequences are LNHDA and SQIVND (reference sequence). The CDR3 runs 16 residues. Deletions cut 7 bases from V and 2 bases from J, with 18 bases between. CDR3 region: CASNQGGNIGNQPQHF. The CDR3, as DNA: TGTGCCAGTAACCAGGGAGGCAATATAGGCAATCAGCCCCAGCATTTT.